This TCR beta chain was sequenced for a study of cytomegalovirus exposure and HLA in healthy donors. Looking at the study overall: An early release of data contained tens of millions of unique TCRs, which came from HLA-typed donors. Points from the study as a whole: For most TCR sequences rarity was the rule, although some public TCRs occurred in many donors. Common viral pathogens seemed to be connected with several of the most significant clusters, according to a later analysis.

The ends were cut back, 2 bases at V and 11 bases at J, with 21 bases in the middle. The CDR3 contains 15 residues. CDR1 and CDR2 from the germline V gene are MNHEY and SVGAGI. PCR used 60 Vbeta primers and 13 Jbeta primers. Profiled with immunoSEQ multiplex PCR; TCRdb holds only in-frame clones, not every one. Of roughly 130,000 clones listed, over 75% are singletons. Concerning this clone: The antigen remains undetermined.

Sequenced material: PBMCs. The chain links TRBV6-5 to TRBJ2-5; D perhaps matches TRBD2 (7 bases). This sequence was found in a man aged 30 to 45 in good health and CMV-seronegative. This chain's CDR3 is CASSYPGLGKGEQYF. Here the CDR3 DNA reads TGTGCCAGCAGTTACCCCGGACTAGGCAAGGGGGAGCAGTACTTC.